A single sample is the source of the 21 T cell receptor beta chains below, sequenced in a study of response to subunit inactivated influenza vaccine. TCRdb reprocessed the RT-PCR reads via MiXCR and lists one record per CDR3 protein. This sample has hundreds of thousands of distinct CDR3 sequences, with approximately 7.7% found just once. The source was PBMCs from blood, collected less than 30 months after vaccination. The receptors were sampled from a man aged 50-75 years who received an inactivated influenza vaccine.

The chain links TRBV10-3 to TRBJ2-5; D gene ambiguous. This CDR3 comprises 12 residues. V lost 5 bases to trimming and J lost 1 base, with 5 bases between them. Germline V lookup: CDR1 ENHRY, CDR2 SYGVKD. Here the CDR3 DNA reads TGTGCCATCAGTCGGAGCCAAGAGACCCAGTACTTC. Encoded protein: CAISRSQETQYF.

There are many counts of this clonotype. V gene TRBV19 combines with J gene TRBJ1-1; a possible D gene is TRBD1 (6 bases). The V end lost 5 bases, the J end lost 0 bases, and 16 bases lay between the germline ends. The CDR3 has 16 residues. Germline V gene data show CDR1 as LNHDA and CDR2 as SQIVND (reference sequence). For the CDR3, the DNA is TGTGCCAGTAGTCAGGGGATTGAAGTCATGAACACTGAAGCTTTCTTT. Its protein product is CASSQGIEVMNTEAFF.

This clonotype was counted ten times or more. This chain connects TRBV6-5 to TRBJ1-1; no definite D call. CDR1 is MNHEY, CDR2 SVGAGI, per germline. The germline V and J ends were trimmed by 2 bases and 2 bases, with 15 bases remaining between them. The CDR3 totals 16 residues. The CDR3 DNA reads as TGTGCCAGCAGTTACAGTTGGCAGGACGAAAACACTGAAGCTTTCTTT. Protein: CASSYSWQDENTEAFF.

The rearrangement uses TRBV28 and TRBJ1-5; TRBD1 might be the D (5 bases). The CDR3 totals 15 residues. V was shortened by 7 bases and J by 1 base, with 14 bases between the two germline ends. CDR1 is MDHEN and CDR2 is SYDVKM in the germline V gene. The CDR3 DNA is TGTGCCAGCATCTCCGGGGCCGGGAGCAATCAGCCCCAGCATTTT. Translation: CASISGAGSNQPQHF.

This clonotype was seen many times. The chain combines TRBV5-1 with TRBJ2-5, with 8 bases that match TRBD2. The V gene end was trimmed by 2 bases and the J gene end by 0 bases; junction bases not matched to a gene: 3. Germline V gives CDR1 SGHRS, CDR2 YFSETQ. The CDR3 sequence is 15 residues long. The chain's CDR3 is CASSFSSGYQETQYF. In nucleotides, the CDR3 is TGCGCCAGCAGCTTTTCTAGCGGGTACCAAGAGACCCAGTACTTC.

This clonotype was found a few times. The rearrangement joins TRBV10-3 to TRBJ2-5; 10 positions match TRBD1. The CDR3 loop spans 17 amino acids. V was pared by 6 bases and J by 2 bases, with 12 bases of the junction left unmatched. Per the germline V gene, CDR1 is ENHRY and CDR2 is SYGVKD. The CDR3 DNA reads TGTGCCATCAGATCAACACCGGGACAGGGGCAACAAGAGACCCAGTACTTC. As protein: CAIRSTPGQGQQETQYF.

V and J are TRBV5-1 and TRBJ2-5; tentatively, D is TRBD2 (5 bases). The CDR3 consists of 13 residues. The ends were cut back, 6 bases at V and 5 bases at J, with 14 bases in the middle. Germline V gene data show CDR1 as SGHRS and CDR2 as YFSETQ. CDR3 loop: CASTLGLRETQYF. The CDR3 DNA reads TGCGCCAGCACATTAGGACTGCGGGAGACCCAGTACTTC.

The rearrangement joins TRBV5-1 to TRBJ2-1, with TRBD2 matching 7 bases. Trimming at V came to 1 base and at J to 5 bases, leaving 9 bases not matched to a gene. The CDR3 contains 16 residues. Germline CDR1 reads SGHRS; CDR2 reads YFSETQ. The CDR3 DNA reads as TGCGCCAGCAGCTTGTCTGACGGGGGGTTTAACAATGAGCAGTTCTTC. Translating gives CASSLSDGGFNNEQFF.

This clonotype has at least ten counts. The chain employs TRBV20-1 and TRBJ2-1, with D tentatively TRBD1 or TRBD2 (7 bases each). V dropped 6 bases and J dropped 8 bases, with 20 bases sitting between them. The CDR3 consists of 14 residues. Germline V lookup: CDR1 DFQATT, CDR2 SNEGSKA (reference sequence). CDR3 loop: CSAKRLAGGDEQFF. The DNA for the CDR3 is TGCAGTGCAAAAAGACTAGCAGGGGGGGATGAGCAGTTCTTC.

The chain is built from TRBV27 and TRBJ2-5, with D perhaps matching TRBD2 (7 bases). This CDR3 contains 18 residues. Between the trimmed V and J ends, which lost 4 bases and 4 bases, there was a span of 25 bases. In germline, CDR1 is MNHEY, CDR2 SMNVEV (reference sequence). CDR3 sequence: CASSWGAAGRAQGETQYF. The CDR3 nucleotides read TGTGCCAGCAGTTGGGGGGCGGCAGGGAGGGCCCAAGGAGAGACCCAGTACTTC.

This clonotype has ten or more counts. This CDR3 reads CSARRGRGQGYNEQFF. The CDR3 coding sequence is TGCAGTGCTAGACGGGGAAGGGGGCAAGGCTACAATGAGCAGTTCTTC. This chain links TRBV20-1 with TRBJ2-1, with 7 bases that match TRBD1. The ends lost 2 bases at V and 3 bases at J; junction bases unmatched: 10. The CDR3 has 16 amino acids. Germline V gene data show CDR1 as DFQATT and CDR2 as SNEGSKA (reference sequence).

This rearrangement joins TRBV20-1 to TRBJ1-3; TRBD1 aligns across 7 bases. This CDR3 is built from 15 residues. Germline loops: CDR1 DFQATT, CDR2 SNEGSKA (reference sequence). J lost 4 bases, V lost 3 bases, and 9 bases had no gene match. In DNA form, the CDR3 reads TGCAGTGCTAGCGCCCCGACAGGGAGGGGAAACACCATATATTTT. Its translation: CSASAPTGRGNTIYF.

This clonotype came up many times. The chain employs TRBV29-1 and TRBJ1-3; 7 bases line up with TRBD1. Unmatched junction bases numbered 12, after V lost 6 bases and J lost 4 bases. Germline values: CDR1 SQVTM, CDR2 ANQGSEA. This CDR3 is 15 amino acids long. CDR3 nucleotides: TGCAGCGTACCCACAGGGGTTTTGGCAGGAAACACCATATATTTT. Its translation: CSVPTGVLAGNTIYF.

CDR3 residues: CASSLPTSGNEQFF. CDR3 nucleotides: TGTGCCAGCAGCTTGCCCACTAGCGGGAATGAGCAGTTCTTC. The chain couples TRBV5-6 to TRBJ2-1, with 9 bases identical to TRBD2. The V and J ends lost 1 base and 7 bases, in that order; junction bases with no gene match: 3. CDR1 and CDR2 from the germline V gene are SGHDT and YYEEEE. The CDR3 loop spans 14 amino acids.

This clonotype was seen at least ten times. This sequence joins TRBV4-3 and TRBJ1-6; D remains unclear. The V end lost 1 base, the J end lost 5 bases, and 9 bases lay between the germline ends. Germline assignment: CDR1 LGHNA and CDR2 YSLEER. The CDR3 runs 15 residues. The CDR3 loop is CASSQVYGNNSPLHF. For the CDR3, the DNA is TGCGCCAGCAGCCAAGTTTACGGGAATAATTCACCCCTCCACTTT.

The CDR3 coding sequence is TGCGCCAGCAGCGGAGGGGACTCTGGAAACACCATATATTTT. Amino acids: CASSGGDSGNTIYF. The V and J genes are TRBV5-1 and TRBJ1-3, with D maybe TRBD1 (5 bases). Trimming left V 4 bases short and J 0 bases short, with 8 bases between. CDR3 length equals 14 residues. Looked up from germline, CDR1 is SGHRS and CDR2 is YFSETQ.

There are a few counts of this clonotype. The chain uses TRBV7-9 and TRBJ2-7; TRBD1 matches at 7 bases. V dropped 5 bases and J dropped 7; count of bases not matched to a gene: 8. This CDR3 spans 13 amino acids. Germline CDR1 SEHNR, CDR2 FQNEAQ (reference sequence). The CDR3 reads CASSLGTAFEQYF. The DNA of the CDR3 is TGTGCCAGCAGCCTAGGGACAGCGTTTGAGCAGTACTTC.

This clonotype occurred a few times. The chain is built from TRBV4-1 and TRBJ1-2, with a tentative D call TRBD1 (5 bases). Looked up from germline, CDR1 is MGHRA and CDR2 is YSYEKL. With 3 bases removed from V and 6 bases from J, the gap between germline ends came to 20 bases. The CDR3 runs 16 residues. Here the CDR3 reads CASSQPYTQGINGYTF. The CDR3 DNA reads as TGCGCCAGCAGCCAGCCTTATACCCAGGGAATTAATGGCTACACCTTC.

The table lists this clonotype with a few counts. The gene calls are TRBV4-2 and TRBJ2-5; 8 bases are shared with TRBD1. Germline values: CDR1 LGHNA, CDR2 YNFKEQ. V shed 4 bases, J shed 3 bases, and the junction held 4 bases outside the gene matches. The CDR3 spans 14 residues. CDR3 sequence: CASSRTGSKETQYF. The CDR3 DNA reads as TGTGCCAGCAGCCGGACAGGGTCCAAAGAGACCCAGTACTTC.

CDR3 protein: CAWRPTSGSIYEQYF. The DNA of the CDR3 is TGTGCCTGGAGACCCACTAGCGGGAGTATATACGAGCAGTACTTC. This chain connects TRBV30 to TRBJ2-7, with 11 bases that match TRBD2. Trimming at V came to 3 bases and at J to 4 bases, leaving 8 bases not matched to a gene. This CDR3 is built from 15 residues. Germline V gene lookup returns CDR1 GTSNPN and CDR2 SVGIG (reference sequence). The whole variable domain, remainder taken from reference TRBV30 and TRBJ2-7, is SQTIHQWPATLVQPVGSPLSLECTVEGTSNPNLYWYRQAAGRGLQLLFYSVGIGQISSEVPQNLSASRPQDRQFILSSKKLLLSDSGFYLCAWRPTSGSIYEQYFGPGTRLTVT.

The genes are TRBV10-3 and TRBJ2-1, with 13 bases aligning to TRBD2. The length of the CDR3 is 15 residues. Trimming at V came to 0 bases and at J to 9 bases, leaving 2 bases not matched to a gene. Germline loops: CDR1 ENHRY, CDR2 SYGVKD. The CDR3 region is CAISESTSGRGEQFF. The CDR3 nucleotides are TGTGCCATCAGTGAGTCTACTAGCGGGAGGGGTGAGCAGTTCTTC.